This T cell receptor beta chain was sequenced for a study of regulatory T cells in long-lasting Graves disease (dated by TCRdb to about 2021). Background on the whole study: To count as having persistent Graves' disease, a patient had to have received antithyroid drug treatment for over 5 years with TSH receptor autoantibodies remaining persistently positive. Persistent Graves' disease patients were compared with newly diagnosed Graves' disease patients by peripheral blood TCR sequencing and RNA sequencing. The study was conducted in China and was registered as a clinical trial. A total of around 35 samples underwent TCR sequencing: about 13 from persistent and roughly 20 from newly diagnosed Graves' disease patients. On average, persistent Graves' disease patients in the clinical cohort had been on antithyroid drugs for about 10.3 years.

The method was multiplex PCR. Sequenced using an Illumina HiSeq 4000. To build TCR beta libraries, CDR3 regions were amplified by Arm-PCR using iRepertoire HTBI primers. Before sequencing, the PCR products underwent gel purification. The authors' pipeline ran thus. Gene usage analysis of CDR3 amino acid clonotypes used the approximately 56 TRBV and about 13 TRBJ segments found across samples. Filtered high-quality paired reads were merged into contigs using COPE and FqMerger. BLAST was used to align contigs to IMGT TRBV, TRBD and TRBJ reference genes, with CDR3 defined following IMGT. Any clonotype with a frequency above 0.1% was counted as a highly expanded clone. Shannon entropy served as the measure of repertoire diversity, while the Gini coefficient captured V-J evenness. Public clonotypes were defined as clonotypes shared by more than one individual. Through fastp at Q25 and MiXCR, TCRdb rebuilt clones from the public reads, retaining in-frame beta chains. Entries that share a CDR3 protein sequence are merged under the most common genes and DNA. TCRdb's processing, not the study's, gives the V and J calls here. In this sample the table shows 700,000 or so distinct CDR3 sequences, about 32% of which occur a single time. The top ten clonotypes cover 40% to 50% of the sample.

Taken with the paper, the label for time point translates to: persistent/refractory GD, antithyroid drugs over 5 years with positive TRAb. For both TCR sequencing and RNA sequencing, RNA was extracted from PBMCs using TRIzol. The diagnosis of Graves' disease followed American Thyroid Association guidelines. Patients for the study were recruited at an endocrinology department in Xi'an, China. From each patient, approximately 10 milliliters of peripheral blood was collected into an EDTA anticoagulant tube. PBMCs were isolated by Ficoll Paque Plus density gradient separation without further T cell sorting. An Agilent 2100 Bioanalyzer and agarose gel were used to check RNA quality, while a NanoDrop 2000 measured RNA concentration. CDR1 LGHDT and CDR2 YNNKEL are derived from the germline V gene (reference sequence). V is cut by 1 base and J by 5 bases, and the space between the germline ends is 9 bases. From the cysteine up to the phenylalanine, the CDR3 has a length of 13 residues. Only CDR3 DNA remains: 39 bases, in frame from the first base.

General conclusions and limits of the study: Sequencing and analysis were restricted to the TCR beta chain. More public clonotypes were shared among persistent patients (2,741) than among newly diagnosed patients (approximately 930). Only peripheral blood was studied, because thyroid tissue, the primary lesion, was inaccessible. The authors acknowledged the small sample size as a limitation that may reduce accuracy. Compared with newly diagnosed patients, patients with persistent Graves' disease had lower TCR Shannon entropy and fewer highly expanded clones, which suggests clonal expansion. TRBV28, TRBJ1-2 and TRBJ2-5 were preferentially used in persistent disease, while TRBV20-1 and TRBJ2-1 were favored in newly diagnosed disease.

Worth noting for this clonotype: Its antigen remains unidentified. No base quality information exists; no much larger clone differs at one position.

The receptor comes from a female donor with Graves disease. The rearrangement joined TRBV3-1 to TRBJ2-7; no D gene call is confident. The sequencing used peripheral blood mononuclear cells (PBMCs), collected when the disease was refractory, from a patient treated with antithyroid drugs. The nucleotides read TGTGCCAGCAGCCAAGTCTTTGACGACGAGCAGTACTTC. Translated, it reads CASSQVFDDEQYF.